The T cell receptor (beta chain) described here comes from a study of shared clonotypes between healthy human individuals. Profiling relied on immunoSEQ multiplex PCR, and the TCRdb table lists in-frame clones only, not all of them. The table lists approximately 350,000 clones, over 65% of them singletons. The TCR originated in a man younger than 40 in good health. The sample was memory CD4+ T cells sorted from blood. This sample's subset: CD45RA-negative fraction.

CDR3 in amino acids: CASSWGGSSRSNIQYF. The CDR3, as DNA: TGTGCCAGCAGCTGGGGGGGGAGTTCTCGCTCGAACATTCAGTACTTC. The J gene is TRBJ2-4, the V gene TRBV5-4; 7 positions agree with TRBD2. Germline CDR1 SGHNT, CDR2 YYREEE (reference sequence). J lost 7 bases, V lost 3 bases, and 13 bases had no gene match. The CDR3 is made up of 16 amino acids.